This TCR beta chain was captured in a study of T cell responses to AZD1222 COVID-19 vaccine. General study points: Unmutated regions of variants are reportedly targeted by nearly half of spike-specific TCRs.

Sequenced by immunoSEQ multiplex PCR; TCRdb stores in-frame clones only, minus some. The data show 90,000 to 130,000 clones, just over 85% seen once. V was clipped by 5 bases and J by 0 bases, with 8 bases between them. The CDR3 runs to 14 residues. Germline CDR1 is MNHEY and CDR2 is SVGEGT. For this clone: The antigen is unknown.

The receptor comes from an adult in good health. The gene calls are TRBV6-2 or TRBV6-3 and TRBJ1-5, with D uncertain. This sample comprised peripheral blood, obtained on day 0 of AZD1222 vaccination. CDR3 sequence: CASSRGDSNQPQHF. In DNA, the CDR3 is TGTGCCAGCAGTCGTGGGGATAGCAATCAGCCCCAGCATTTT.